One TCR beta chain is described in this entry. No antigen is known for it. The CDR3 contains 14 residues. TRB cDNA libraries were made by UMI-labeled 5' RACE. From the 5' RACE reads, TCRdb lists one entry per CDR3 protein and no DNA. This sample's clone table lists approximately 49,000 distinct CDR3 sequences. The source of the sample is a study of CXCR3-negative and CXCR3-positive naive CD8 T cells. Study outcomes and limitations: Sequencing showed both naive subsets with comparably high diversity, and memory CD8+ cells much lower.

The sequencing sample was made of memory CD8+ T cells from blood. The sequence came from a human donor in good health. Some clones in this sample may be carry-over from other donors' samples. This chain links TRBV21-1 with TRBJ2-3; TCRdb gives TRBD1 as the D gene, but with no DNA this cannot be confirmed. TRBV21-1 is a known pseudogene. The CDR3 here is CASSLPLLTDTQYF.